The present T cell receptor beta chain was sequenced within a study of cytomegalovirus exposure and HLA in healthy donors. 13 Jbeta primers and 60 Vbeta primers were used for the PCR. Clones were sequenced by immunoSEQ multiplex PCR, and TCRdb holds only the in-frame ones, with some missing. The repertoire holds some 99,000 clones, with approximately 70% as singletons. Germline lookup yields CDR1 SGHVS and CDR2 FQNEAQ. V lost 5 bases to trimming and J lost 5 bases; unmatched junction nucleotides: 6. The CDR3 contains 14 residues. The sequenced material came from PBMCs. The clonotype comes from a man aged 35-49 years in good health and CMV-seronegative. The chain carries TRBV7-8 and TRBJ2-1; 7 bases are a match to TRBD2. The CDR3 region has the DNA TGTGCCAGCAGCGCAGGGAGGGCCAACAATGAGCAGTTCTTC. Its translation is CASSAGRANNEQFF.